These 22 T cell receptor beta chains were all obtained from the same sample, sequenced in a study of CD8 T cells in ankylosing spondylitis. TCRdb reanalysed the 5' RACE reads using MiXCR and keeps one entry per CDR3 protein. The repertoire holds 100,000 to 150,000 distinct CDR3 sequences, with 9.3% as singletons. The specimen sequenced was blood, either unsorted or a sorted T cell fraction (not recorded which). The receptors stem from a male donor with ankylosing spondylitis or in good health (not recorded which).

The chain couples TRBV7-2 to TRBJ2-7, with 8 nucleotides matching TRBD1. The J segment lost 4 bases and the V segment lost 4 bases, leaving 6 bases of the junction unmatched. Germline assignment: CDR1 SGHTA and CDR2 FQGNSA. The CDR3 has 14 amino acids. The CDR3 reads CASSSQGGGYEQYF. In nucleotides, the CDR3 is TGTGCCAGCAGCTCACAGGGGGGTGGTTACGAGCAGTACTTC.

This clonotype was counted between two and nine times. The gene calls are TRBV5-1 and TRBJ2-1; the match to TRBD2 covers 8 bases. CDR1 is SGHRS, CDR2 YFSETQ, per germline. There are 16 residues in the CDR3. V was clipped by 0 bases and J by 6 bases; unmatched bases: 8. CDR3 region: CASSLESSGRSNEQFF. CDR3 in DNA: TGCGCCAGCAGCTTGGAGTCGAGCGGGAGAAGCAATGAGCAGTTCTTC.

The sample holds a few counts of this clonotype. The V and J genes are TRBV7-6 and TRBJ2-7; D possibly matches TRBD1 or TRBD2 (5 bases each). This CDR3 contains 13 residues. Trimming removed 4 bases from V and 3 bases from J, with 10 bases in between. CDR1 SGHVS and CDR2 FNYEAQ come from the germline V gene. The CDR3 bases are TGTGCCAGCAGCTCTGAGGGGCACTACGAGCAGTACTTC. Amino acid sequence: CASSSEGHYEQYF.

In its sample, this clonotype was seen many times. The chain uses TRBV9 and TRBJ2-1; possible D gene TRBD2, 6 bases. Germline loops: CDR1 SGDLS, CDR2 YYNGEE. This CDR3 is built from 15 residues. The V end lost 3 bases, the J end lost 1 base, and 11 bases lay between the germline ends. In DNA, the CDR3 is TGTGCCAGCAGCGGCGGAGGGTCATCCTACAATGAGCAGTTCTTC. Translated: CASSGGGSSYNEQFF.

DNA for the CDR3: TGCAGTGCTCCAACCAACCGGGACAGGACCCTCGGAGCCAAAAACATTCAGTACTTC. Protein: CSAPTNRDRTLGAKNIQYF. The chain couples TRBV20-1 to TRBJ2-4; 8 bases align to TRBD1. The CDR3 totals 19 residues. Germline CDR1 DFQATT, CDR2 SNEGSKA (reference sequence). V was pared by 5 bases and J by 0 bases, with 18 bases of the junction left unmatched.

This clonotype occurred a few times. The rearrangement joins TRBV5-6 to TRBJ2-7, with a possible D match to TRBD2 (5 bases). Looked up from germline, CDR1 is SGHDT and CDR2 is YYEEEE. The CDR3 is 13 amino acids. V shed 4 bases and J shed 5 bases, with 13 bases lying between them. DNA of the CDR3: TGTGCCAGCAGCCAAGGGAGTGGGAACGAGCAGTACTTC. Its translation: CASSQGSGNEQYF.

The table lists this clonotype with many counts. The J gene is TRBJ1-1, the V gene TRBV4-1; D gene ambiguous. Germline V lookup: CDR1 MGHRA, CDR2 YSYEKL. This CDR3 comprises 13 residues. V shed 0 bases and J shed 4 bases, with 6 bases lying between them. The CDR3 DNA sequence: TGCGCCAGCAGCCAAGATTGGACCACTGAAGCTTTCTTT. This encodes CASSQDWTTEAFF.

This clonotype was picked up many times. The V gene is TRBV29-1, the J gene TRBJ2-1; 9 bases align to TRBD2. Germline-derived CDR1 and CDR2 are SQVTM and ANQGSEA. This CDR3 has 16 amino acids. The V segment lost 3 bases and the J segment 2 bases; nucleotides outside the gene matches: 8. The DNA for the CDR3 is TGCAGCGTTGAGGGCGGGGGGGCGGTAGCCTACAATGAGCAGTTCTTC. It yields the protein CSVEGGGAVAYNEQFF.

The V and J genes are TRBV18 and TRBJ2-5; D unclear. The CDR3 has 14 residues. Germline lookup yields CDR1 KGHSH and CDR2 LQKENI. Trimming took 1 base from V and 0 from J, leaving 6 bases between them. CDR3 sequence: CASSPQGNQETQYF. The CDR3, as DNA: TGTGCCAGCTCACCACAGGGTAACCAAGAGACCCAGTACTTC.

This clonotype appeared a few times. In DNA, the CDR3 is TGCAGTGCTAGAGGATCTGAGGCCGCCTCGTTTTATACGCAGTATTTT. This codes for CSARGSEAASFYTQYF. The chain links TRBV20-1 to TRBJ2-3; D not certain. The CDR3 is 16 amino acids. Deletions cut 1 base from V and 7 bases from J, with 21 bases between. Germline CDR1 reads DFQATT; CDR2 reads SNEGSKA (reference sequence).

This clonotype was counted between two and nine times. The V and J genes are TRBV5-1 and TRBJ2-7, with D hard to call. The CDR3 loop spans 13 amino acids. Germline V lookup: CDR1 SGHRS, CDR2 YFSETQ. V lost 1 base, J lost 5 bases, and 10 bases lay in between. The CDR3 DNA sequence: TGCGCCAGCAGCTTGAAAGGATATAACGAGCAGTACTTC. Its translation is CASSLKGYNEQYF. The full variable domain, rest sourced from reference TRBV5-1 and TRBJ2-7, is KAGVTQTPRYLIKTRGQQVTLSCSPISGHRSVSWYQQTPGQGLQFLFEYFSETQRNKGNFPGRFSGRQFSNSRSEMNVSTLELGDSALYLCASSLKGYNEQYFGPGTRLTVT.

V is TRBV18 and J is TRBJ2-1; 8 positions agree with TRBD2. This CDR3 has 13 residues. Looked up from germline, CDR1 is KGHSH and CDR2 is LQKENI. With V trimmed by 3 bases and J by 8 bases, 3 bases remained unmatched. The CDR3 nucleotides read TGTGCCAGCTCACCGGGACTAGGGGATGAGCAGTTCTTC. Its translation: CASSPGLGDEQFF.

This clonotype has at least ten counts. The genes are TRBV7-2 and TRBJ2-7, with a possible D match to TRBD1 (6 bases). Between the trimmed V and J ends, which lost 2 bases and 2 bases, there was a span of 10 bases. The CDR3 spans 14 residues. Germline V gene data show CDR1 as SGHTA and CDR2 as FQGNSA. In DNA, the CDR3 is TGTGCCAGCAGCTTAATACAGGGCCCCTACGAGCAGTACTTC. Its protein is CASSLIQGPYEQYF.

The sample holds many counts of this clonotype. The chain carries TRBV10-2 and TRBJ2-5, with 9 bases lining up with TRBD2. With V trimmed by 0 bases and J by 2 bases, 10 bases remained unmatched. CDR1 is WSHSY and CDR2 is SAAADI in the germline V gene. The CDR3 sequence is 18 residues long. The CDR3 DNA follows: TGCGCCAGCAGTGAGTCGGTGGCGGGAGGGCCAACTCAAGAGACCCAGTACTTC. It is translated as CASSESVAGGPTQETQYF.

Many counts were recorded for this clonotype. The chain joins TRBV6-1 to TRBJ2-3; D uncertain. Trimming shortened V by 5 bases and J by 3 bases, and 12 bases separated the two germline ends. CDR3 length equals 14 residues. CDR1 and CDR2 (germline): MNHNS, SASEGT. The CDR3 is CASSPALGTDTQYF. CDR3 coding DNA: TGTGCCAGCAGTCCCGCCCTGGGGACAGATACGCAGTATTTT.

This clonotype was seen at least ten times. The V gene is TRBV5-4, the J gene TRBJ2-3, with D possibly being TRBD2 (5 bases). The CDR3 is 12 amino acids. V lost 4 bases to trimming and J lost 5 bases, with 8 bases between them. From germline, CDR1 is SGHNT and CDR2 YYREEE (reference sequence). The CDR3 protein is CASSEGGDTQYF. CDR3 DNA: TGTGCCAGCAGCGAGGGCGGAGATACGCAGTATTTT.

This clonotype was observed many times. The chain employs TRBV7-8 and TRBJ2-6, with D maybe TRBD2 (5 bases). V was clipped by 1 base and J by 0 bases, with 10 bases between them. CDR1 is SGHVS, CDR2 FQNEAQ, per germline. The CDR3 loop spans 17 amino acids. In nucleotides, the CDR3 is TGTGCCAGCAGCTTAGGGTTGGGGAGCTCTGGGGCCAACGTCCTGACTTTC. This encodes CASSLGLGSSGANVLTF.

This clonotype was detected a few times. The chain joins TRBV3-1 to TRBJ2-1; 11 positions agree with TRBD2. This CDR3 has 17 amino acids. Germline lookup yields CDR1 LGHDT and CDR2 YNNKEL (reference sequence). Germline trimming cut 0 bases from V and 9 bases from J; bases unmatched to any gene: 10. In DNA, the CDR3 is TGTGCCAGCAGCCAAGATAAGGCTAGCGGGAGGAGGGGTGAGCAGTTCTTC. Amino acids: CASSQDKASGRRGEQFF.

The chain employs TRBV14 and TRBJ2-7; D may correspond to TRBD1 or TRBD2 (6 bases each). CDR1 is SGHDN, CDR2 FVKESK, per germline. V lost 5 bases and J lost 2, with 13 bases in between. The CDR3 totals 14 residues. CDR3 protein: CASSVRGPTYEQYF. The CDR3 bases are TGTGCCAGCAGCGTCCGGGGGCCAACCTACGAGCAGTACTTC.

This clonotype was observed many times. V is TRBV5-1 and J is TRBJ2-1, with D hard to call. The V gene's germline CDR1 is SGHRS and CDR2 YFSETQ. V lost 0 bases and J 3 bases, leaving 13 bases between the germline ends. The CDR3 spans 16 residues. The CDR3 sequence is CASSLAVFGDYNEQFF. DNA for the CDR3: TGCGCCAGCAGCTTGGCAGTTTTTGGTGACTACAATGAGCAGTTCTTC.

The sample holds many counts of this clonotype. The genes are TRBV15 and TRBJ2-1; tentative D call: TRBD2 (6 bases). This CDR3 is 14 amino acids long. V was cut by 0 bases and J by 8 bases, with 11 bases left in between. CDR1 LNHNV and CDR2 YYDKDF come from the germline V gene (reference sequence). CDR3 amino acids: CATSRDLWRDEQFF. The CDR3 nucleotides are TGTGCCACCAGCAGAGATCTCTGGAGGGATGAGCAGTTCTTC.

This clonotype came up many times. The J gene is TRBJ1-6, the V gene TRBV7-9; D might be TRBD1 (6 bases). The CDR3 sequence is 16 residues long. Germline loops: CDR1 SEHNR, CDR2 FQNEAQ (reference sequence). Trimming left V 7 bases short and J 1 base short, with 14 bases between. The CDR3 DNA follows: TGTGCCAGCAACCTAGGGGGGCTATCCTATAATTCACCCCTCCACTTT. Amino acid sequence: CASNLGGLSYNSPLHF.